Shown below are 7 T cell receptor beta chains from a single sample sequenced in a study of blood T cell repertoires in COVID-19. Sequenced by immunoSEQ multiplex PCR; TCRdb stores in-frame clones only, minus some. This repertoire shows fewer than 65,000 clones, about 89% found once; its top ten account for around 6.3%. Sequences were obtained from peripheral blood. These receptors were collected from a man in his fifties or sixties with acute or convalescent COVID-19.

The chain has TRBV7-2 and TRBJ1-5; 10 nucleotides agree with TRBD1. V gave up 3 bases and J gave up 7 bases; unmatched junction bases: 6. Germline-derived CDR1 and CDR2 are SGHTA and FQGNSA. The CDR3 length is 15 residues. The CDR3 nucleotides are TGTGCCAGCAGCTTGACAGGGGGCGCAGGGCAGCCCCAGCATTTT. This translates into CASSLTGGAGQPQHF.

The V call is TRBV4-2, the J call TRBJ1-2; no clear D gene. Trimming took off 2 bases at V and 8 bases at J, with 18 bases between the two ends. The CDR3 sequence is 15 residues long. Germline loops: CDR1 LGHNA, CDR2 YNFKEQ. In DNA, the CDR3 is TGTGCCAGCAGCCAACCTGGACTGCCCTTGGCGGGCTACACCTTC. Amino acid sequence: CASSQPGLPLAGYTF.

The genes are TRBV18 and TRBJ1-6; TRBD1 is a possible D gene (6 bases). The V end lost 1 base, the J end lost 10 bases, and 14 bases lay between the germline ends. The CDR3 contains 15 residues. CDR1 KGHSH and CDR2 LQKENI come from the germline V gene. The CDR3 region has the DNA TGTGCCAGCTCACCACTCGACAGGAGCACCTCACCCCTCCACTTT. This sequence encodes CASSPLDRSTSPLHF.

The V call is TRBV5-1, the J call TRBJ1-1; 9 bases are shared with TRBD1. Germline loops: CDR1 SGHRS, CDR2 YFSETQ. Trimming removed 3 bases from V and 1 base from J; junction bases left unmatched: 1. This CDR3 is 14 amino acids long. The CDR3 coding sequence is TGCGCCAGCAGCTCACAGGGGGCGAACACTGAAGCTTTCTTT. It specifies CASSSQGANTEAFF.

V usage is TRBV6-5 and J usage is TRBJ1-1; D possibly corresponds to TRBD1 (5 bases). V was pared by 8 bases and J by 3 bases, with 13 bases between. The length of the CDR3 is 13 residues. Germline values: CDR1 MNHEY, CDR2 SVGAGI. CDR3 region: CASQGYRDTEAFF. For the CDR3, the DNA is TGTGCCAGCCAGGGATACCGGGACACTGAAGCTTTCTTT.

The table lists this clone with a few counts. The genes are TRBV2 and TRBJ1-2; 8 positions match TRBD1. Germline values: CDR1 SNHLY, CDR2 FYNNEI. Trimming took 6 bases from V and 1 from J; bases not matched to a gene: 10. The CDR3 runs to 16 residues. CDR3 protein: CASSPNRGEDNYGYTF. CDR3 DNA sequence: TGTGCCAGCAGCCCGAACAGGGGGGAGGATAACTATGGCTACACCTTC.

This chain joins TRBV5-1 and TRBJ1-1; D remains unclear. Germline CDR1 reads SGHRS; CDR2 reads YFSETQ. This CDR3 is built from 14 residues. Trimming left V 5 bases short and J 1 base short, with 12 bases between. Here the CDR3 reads CASSLIPGNTEAFF. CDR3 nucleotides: TGCGCCAGCAGTTTGATCCCGGGGAACACTGAAGCTTTCTTT.